This TCR beta chain emerged from a study of T-cell memory formation after mild COVID-19 (TCRdb year 2021). Broadly, across the study: Most TCR sequence clusters were specific to one of the two donors. In a couple of donors, T-cell clones that expanded and contracted after mild COVID-19 were tracked by sequencing TCRalpha and TCRbeta repertoires over time. Two young, previously healthy adult volunteers, one female and one male, were included in the cohort. General findings and caveats noted by the study authors: Clones that contracted from day 15 to 85 showed balanced CD4/CD8 phenotypes, whereas a second wave of clones that expanded from day 15 to 37 leaned towards CD4+. Contracting CD4+ clones were located mainly in the CM and EM memory subsets, whereas CD8+ clones were found to be enriched in EMRA. The second-wave clones that peaked on day 37 were not confirmed to be SARS-CoV-2 specific. Some responding clones were detected in pre-infection memory, suggesting pre-existing cross-reactive memory T cells joined the SARS-CoV-2 response. The study covered only two mild cases, and larger cohorts including severe cases with pre-infection samples were considered necessary.

Ficoll-Paque density gradient centrifugation was used to isolate PBMCs. For sequencing, an Illumina NovaSeq 6000 was employed. Using 5'RACE with constant-segment primers, TCRalpha and TCRbeta cDNA libraries were constructed, with sample barcodes and unique molecular identifiers added in the process. Trizol reagent was used to extract RNA from every sample. Amplification of the libraries took two PCR steps, and the second step added a second sample barcode plus Illumina TruSeq adapters. Sequencing of libraries was performed on an Illumina NovaSeq with 2 x 150 bp paired-end reads. On the authors' methods: Reads were demultiplexed and collapsed into UMI-guided consensus sequences with migec v1.2.7. Using mixcr v2.1.11, UMI consensuses were aligned to TRA and TRB V and J templates and then assembled into clonotypes. A clonotype was counted as expanded or contracted only if both edgeR and NoisET called the change significant, with noise models trained on biological replicates. For edgeR calls, the thresholds were a false discovery rate-adjusted p below 0.01 and a log2 fold-change of 1. As an exploratory analysis of dynamics, max-normalized trajectories of the 1000 most abundant clonotypes were examined with PCA combined with hierarchical clustering. Separately sequenced CD4+ and CD8+ repertoires were used to assign the CD4 or CD8 phenotype of responding clones. The public reads were quality trimmed at Q25 with fastp and then assembled into clones with MiXCR by TCRdb, keeping productive beta chains. Entries are consolidated by CDR3 protein sequence, retaining the most common genes and DNA. The V and J calls were determined by TCRdb, not by the authors. Within this sample are 300,000 to 350,000 distinct CDR3 sequences, with approximately 15% of them counted one time only. The top ten clones comprise around 20% of the sample.

The CDR3 runs 13 amino acids, cysteine and phenylalanine included. Just the 39-base CDR3 DNA is kept, in frame starting at base 1. The junction shows trimming of 8 bases on V and 5 bases on J, plus 13 bases between the germline ends. Ten or more counts support this clonotype. Its target antigen remains unknown. The record has no base qualities; no much larger clone is one base away. The rearranged chain carries TRBV12-3 or TRBV12-4 and TRBJ1-5; confidence is insufficient to name the D gene. The TCR sequence derives from a man between 18 and 29 years old who had mild COVID-19 (a few samples of this study predate the infection). The sample titles of this study are shuffled in the database, so cell type and time point are left out; the donor was told from shared clones. The specimen was PBMCs or a T cell subset sorted from them (not recorded which). The CDR3 reads CASRRRADQPQHF. In nucleotide form, the sequence is TGTGCCAGCCGCCGGAGGGCGGATCAGCCCCAGCATTTT.